Included here is one TCR beta chain sequence, with context. Donors were grouped by their self-reported clinical history. This record comes from a study of blood T cell repertoires in COVID-19. With V trimmed by 6 bases and J by 3 bases, 10 bases remained unmatched. CDR1 and CDR2 (germline): WSHSY, SAAADI. This CDR3 has 17 residues. Profiled with immunoSEQ multiplex PCR; TCRdb holds only in-frame clones, not every one. Among some 200,000 clones listed, around 82% were seen once. This sequence originates from a man aged 35 to 55 who had recovered from COVID-19. J is TRBJ1-4 and V is TRBV10-2, with 10 bases that match TRBD1. The sequencing sample was made of PBMCs or T cells enriched from blood (not recorded which). CDR3 nucleotides: TGCGCCAGCAGGCCCGGGACAGGGGTGGTAGCTAATGAAAAACTGTTTTTT. Encoded protein: CASRPGTGVVANEKLFF.